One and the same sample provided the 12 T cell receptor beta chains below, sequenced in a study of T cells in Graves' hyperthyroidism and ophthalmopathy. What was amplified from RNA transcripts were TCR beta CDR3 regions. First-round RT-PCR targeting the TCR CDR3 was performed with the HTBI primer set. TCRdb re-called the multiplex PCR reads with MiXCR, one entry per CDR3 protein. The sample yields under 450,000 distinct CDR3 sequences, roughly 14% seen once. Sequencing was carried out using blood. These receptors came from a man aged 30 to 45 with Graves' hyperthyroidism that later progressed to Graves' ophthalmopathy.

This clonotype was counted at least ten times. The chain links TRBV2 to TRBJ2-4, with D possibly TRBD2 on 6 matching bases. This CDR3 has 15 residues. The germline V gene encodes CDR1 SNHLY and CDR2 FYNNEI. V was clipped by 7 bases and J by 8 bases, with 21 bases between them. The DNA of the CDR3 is TGTGCCAGCACCCTCTCCGGGGGAATTTCGGACATTCAGTACTTC. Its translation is CASTLSGGISDIQYF.

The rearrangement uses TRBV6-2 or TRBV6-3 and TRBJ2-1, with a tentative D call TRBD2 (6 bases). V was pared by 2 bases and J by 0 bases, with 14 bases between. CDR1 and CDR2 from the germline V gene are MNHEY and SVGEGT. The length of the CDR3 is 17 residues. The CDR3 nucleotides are TGTGCCAGCAGTTACAGCCGGGGGACCTACTCCTACAATGAGCAGTTCTTC. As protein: CASSYSRGTYSYNEQFF.

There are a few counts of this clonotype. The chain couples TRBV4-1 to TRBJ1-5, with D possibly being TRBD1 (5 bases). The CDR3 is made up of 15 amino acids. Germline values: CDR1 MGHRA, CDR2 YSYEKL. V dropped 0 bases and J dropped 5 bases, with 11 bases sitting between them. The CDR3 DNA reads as TGCGCCAGCAGCCAAGATGGGGCACGAGATCAGCCCCAGCATTTT. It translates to CASSQDGARDQPQHF.

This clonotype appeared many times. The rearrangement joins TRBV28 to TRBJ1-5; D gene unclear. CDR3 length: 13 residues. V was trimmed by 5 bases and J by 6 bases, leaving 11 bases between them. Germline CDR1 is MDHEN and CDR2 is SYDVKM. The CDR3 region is CASSQPGSQPQHF. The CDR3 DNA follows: TGTGCCAGCAGTCAACCAGGTAGTCAGCCCCAGCATTTT. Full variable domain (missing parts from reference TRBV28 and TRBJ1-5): DVKVTQSSRYLVKRTGEKVFLECVQDMDHENMFWYRQDPGLGLRLIYFSYDVKMKEKGDIPEGYSVSREKKERFSLILESASTNQTSMYLCASSQPGSQPQHFGDGTRLSIL.

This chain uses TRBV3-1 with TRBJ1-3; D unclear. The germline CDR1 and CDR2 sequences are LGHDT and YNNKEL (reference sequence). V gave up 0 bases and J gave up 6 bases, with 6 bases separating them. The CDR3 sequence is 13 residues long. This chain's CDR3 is CASSQDPKNTIYF. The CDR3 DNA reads TGTGCCAGCAGCCAAGATCCCAAAAACACCATATATTTT.

CDR3 nucleotide sequence: TGCGCCAGCAGCCGAAGATCCGGGACAGTAAAAAACATTCAGTACTTC. Protein product: CASSRRSGTVKNIQYF. V gene TRBV4-1 combines with J gene TRBJ2-4, with TRBD1 identical over 7 bases. Germline values: CDR1 MGHRA, CDR2 YSYEKL. CDR3 size: 16 residues. Trimming took 4 bases from V and 4 from J; bases not matched to a gene: 10.

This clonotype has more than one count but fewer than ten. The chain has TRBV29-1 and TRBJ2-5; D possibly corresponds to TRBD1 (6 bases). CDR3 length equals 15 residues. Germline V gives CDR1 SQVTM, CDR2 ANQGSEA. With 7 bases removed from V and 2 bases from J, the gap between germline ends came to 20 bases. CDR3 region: CSANQQGWGQETQYF. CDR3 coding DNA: TGCAGCGCGAACCAACAGGGTTGGGGACAAGAGACCCAGTACTTC. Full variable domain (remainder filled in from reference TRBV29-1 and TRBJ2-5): SAVISQKPSRDICQRGTSLTIQCQVDSQVTMMFWYRQQPGQSLTLIATANQGSEATYESGFVIDKFPISRPNLTFSTLTVSNMSPEDSSIYLCSANQQGWGQETQYFGPGTRLLVL.

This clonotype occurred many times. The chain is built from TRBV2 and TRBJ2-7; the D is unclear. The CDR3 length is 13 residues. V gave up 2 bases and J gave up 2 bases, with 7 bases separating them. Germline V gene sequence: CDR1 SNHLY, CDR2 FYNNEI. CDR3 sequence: CASSERLTYEQYF. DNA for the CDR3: TGTGCCAGCAGTGAAAGACTGACCTACGAGCAGTACTTC.

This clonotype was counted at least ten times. Written as DNA, the CDR3 is TGTGCCAGCAGGGAGTCTGGAAACACCATATATTTT. It yields the protein CASRESGNTIYF. The chain joins TRBV28 to TRBJ1-3, with unresolved D. V gave up 6 bases and J gave up 1 base, with 4 bases separating them. The CDR3 runs to 12 residues. Germline V gene sequence: CDR1 MDHEN, CDR2 SYDVKM.

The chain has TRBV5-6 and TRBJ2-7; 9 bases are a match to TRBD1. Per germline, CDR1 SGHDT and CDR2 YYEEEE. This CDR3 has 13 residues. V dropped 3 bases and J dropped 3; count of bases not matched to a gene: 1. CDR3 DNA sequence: TGTGCCAGCAGCTGGACAGGGGTCTACGAGCAGTACTTC. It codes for CASSWTGVYEQYF.

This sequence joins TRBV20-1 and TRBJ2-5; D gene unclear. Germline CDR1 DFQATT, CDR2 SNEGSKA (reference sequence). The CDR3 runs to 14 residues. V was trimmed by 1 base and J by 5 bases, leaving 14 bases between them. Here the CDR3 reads CSARGSWHRETQYF. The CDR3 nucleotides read TGCAGTGCTAGAGGGTCGTGGCATCGGGAGACCCAGTACTTC.

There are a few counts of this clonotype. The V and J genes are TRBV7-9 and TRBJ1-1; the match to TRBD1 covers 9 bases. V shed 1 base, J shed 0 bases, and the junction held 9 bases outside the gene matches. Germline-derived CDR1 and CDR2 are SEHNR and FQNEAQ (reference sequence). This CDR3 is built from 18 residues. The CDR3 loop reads CASSLGGTGLQMNTEAFF. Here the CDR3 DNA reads TGTGCCAGCAGCTTAGGAGGGACAGGGCTTCAAATGAACACTGAAGCTTTCTTT.